The 30 T cell receptor beta chains given below trace back to one sample, sequenced in a study of T-cell memory formation after mild COVID-19. TCRdb itself ran the 5' RACE reads through MiXCR, one entry per CDR3 protein. The repertoire consists of 150,000 to 200,000 distinct CDR3 sequences, with 10% to 15% occurring once and the leading ten covering approximately 3.6%. Sequencing was performed on PBMCs or a T cell subset sorted from them (not recorded which). These receptors were obtained from a man younger than 35 who had mild COVID-19 (a few samples of this study predate the infection). Cell type and time point are not known.

This clonotype was observed a few times. The rearrangement joins TRBV6-5 to TRBJ2-3; unclear D gene. Looked up from germline, CDR1 is MNHEY and CDR2 is SVGAGI. Trimming removed 6 bases from V and 6 bases from J, with 7 bases in between. The CDR3 sequence is 11 residues long. The chain's CDR3 is CASRMSDTQYF. CDR3 DNA: TGTGCCAGCAGGATGAGTGATACGCAGTATTTT.

This clonotype was observed at least ten times. V and J are TRBV7-3 and TRBJ2-2, with a weak D call TRBD1 (5 bases). Per the germline V gene, CDR1 is SGHTA and CDR2 is FQGTGA. This CDR3 comprises 17 residues. The V and J ends lost 5 bases and 7 bases respectively, with 23 bases between them. CDR3: CASSPKLKPRGLGELFF. The CDR3 coding sequence is TGTGCCAGCAGCCCCAAACTAAAGCCAAGGGGCCTCGGGGAGCTGTTTTTT.

V gene TRBV5-5 combines with J gene TRBJ1-1; no definite D call. The CDR3 contains 18 residues. Germline assignment: CDR1 SGHKS and CDR2 YYEKEE (reference sequence). V was clipped by 4 bases and J by 1 base, with 23 bases between them. CDR3 bases: TGTGCCAGCAGCCTCCGAAGCAGCCTCACTTCTAAGAACACTGAAGCTTTCTTT. Protein product: CASSLRSSLTSKNTEAFF.

V gene TRBV29-1 combines with J gene TRBJ2-2; TRBD1 aligns across 7 bases. The CDR3 contains 13 residues. Germline values: CDR1 SQVTM, CDR2 ANQGSEA. The trim removed 2 bases at V and 6 bases at J, leaving 3 bases unmatched. The CDR3 loop is CSVERQGAGELFF. As DNA, the CDR3 is TGCAGCGTTGAAAGGCAGGGGGCCGGGGAGCTGTTTTTT.

The table lists this clonotype with a few counts. The rearrangement uses TRBV2 and TRBJ1-5; the D is unclear. Germline values: CDR1 SNHLY, CDR2 FYNNEI. V shed 5 bases and J shed 2 bases, with 19 bases lying between them. This CDR3 has 17 residues. CDR3 nucleotides: TGTGCCAGCAGTCCTCCACAATGGGGTATTGGCAATCAGCCCCAGCATTTT. Translating gives CASSPPQWGIGNQPQHF.

In this sample, this clonotype turned up a few times. The rearrangement uses TRBV7-2 and TRBJ2-5, with D hard to call. Trimming removed 5 bases from V and 6 bases from J, with 10 bases in between. The CDR3 contains 12 residues. CDR1 is SGHTA and CDR2 is FQGNSA in the germline V gene. DNA of the CDR3: TGTGCCAGCAGCCGTGTCGAGCAGACCCAGTACTTC. Translation gives CASSRVEQTQYF.

This clonotype was picked up a small number of times. The J gene is TRBJ1-1, the V gene TRBV7-2; TRBD1 is a possible D gene (6 bases). The V and J ends lost 5 bases and 11 bases respectively, with 15 bases between them. The germline gives CDR1 SGHTA, CDR2 FQGNSA. The length of the CDR3 is 12 residues. The chain's CDR3 is CASSQYAGVAFF. CDR3 DNA sequence: TGTGCCAGCAGCCAATACGCAGGGGTTGCTTTCTTT. Combining the CDR3 with reference TRBV7-2 and TRBJ1-1 gives the whole variable domain GAGVSQSPSNKVTEKGKDVELRCDPISGHTALYWYRQSLGQGLEFLIYFQGNSAPDKSGLPSDRFSAERTGGSVSTLTIQRTQQEDSAVYLCASSQYAGVAFFGQGTRLTVV.

The table lists this clonotype with a few counts. The chain joins TRBV6-1 to TRBJ1-2; possible D gene TRBD1, 5 bases. CDR1 MNHNS and CDR2 SASEGT come from the germline V gene. The CDR3 loop spans 14 amino acids. V lost 9 bases and J lost 6, with 20 bases in between. CDR3 protein: CASRNPGGDHGYTF. CDR3 bases: TGTGCCAGTCGTAATCCTGGGGGGGACCATGGCTACACCTTC.

This clonotype was counted only a few times. The CDR3 loop reads CASSLEGGGQPQHF. In DNA form, the CDR3 reads TGTGCCAGCAGTTTAGAGGGGGGCGGTCAGCCCCAGCATTTT. The chain recombines TRBV12-3 or TRBV12-4 with TRBJ1-5; the D gene is possibly TRBD1 (6 bases). Between the trimmed V and J ends, which lost 1 base and 6 bases, there was a span of 10 bases. This CDR3 spans 14 amino acids.

The rearrangement joins TRBV5-1 to TRBJ1-1; 7 bases are a match to TRBD1. Losses at the gene ends were 4 bases for V and 1 base for J; bases not matched to a gene: 7. Germline V gene sequence: CDR1 SGHRS, CDR2 YFSETQ. The CDR3 covers 15 residues. The CDR3 DNA follows: TGCGCCAGCAGCGTACAGGGGCCCGGGAACACTGAAGCTTTCTTT. Translation: CASSVQGPGNTEAFF.

The rearrangement uses TRBV7-8 and TRBJ1-1; D uncertain. Per the germline V gene, CDR1 is SGHVS and CDR2 is FQNEAQ. V gave up 1 base and J gave up 3 bases, with 6 bases separating them. The CDR3 length is 13 residues. The CDR3 here is CASSLVGYTEAFF. CDR3 coding DNA: TGTGCCAGCAGCTTAGTAGGGTACACTGAAGCTTTCTTT.

Ten or more counts support this clonotype. V is TRBV20-1 and J is TRBJ2-2, with 9 bases lining up with TRBD1. The CDR3 has 15 amino acids. The ends lost 5 bases at V and 4 bases at J; junction bases unmatched: 8. Germline assignment: CDR1 DFQATT and CDR2 SNEGSKA (reference sequence). In nucleotides, the CDR3 is TGCAGTGCTGTTCCCGGGACAGGGATCACCGGGGAGCTGTTTTTT. This gives the protein CSAVPGTGITGELFF.

The rearrangement joins TRBV5-1 to TRBJ2-1; 11 bases align to TRBD1. CDR1 is SGHRS and CDR2 is YFSETQ in the germline V gene. With 7 bases clipped from V and 7 bases from J, the junction kept 10 bases outside the gene matches. This CDR3 spans 15 amino acids. As DNA, the CDR3 is TGCGCCAGCGCCTTCCGGGACAGGGGGATGAATGAGCAGTTCTTC. The encoded protein is CASAFRDRGMNEQFF.

This clonotype has at least ten counts. This chain joins TRBV5-1 and TRBJ2-3; TRBD2 matches at 7 bases. This CDR3 contains 20 residues. The germline V gene encodes CDR1 SGHRS and CDR2 YFSETQ. V shed 4 bases and J 2 bases; nucleotides not matched to a gene: 22. For the CDR3, the DNA is TGCGCCAGCAGCACCAAATTAGCGGGCGGCGACGATCGACACACAGATACGCAGTATTTT. Amino acids: CASSTKLAGGDDRHTDTQYF.

This clonotype turned up a few times. The V call is TRBV6-1, the J call TRBJ2-3, with 8 bases matching TRBD1. The CDR3 has 16 residues. The V gene end was trimmed by 6 bases and the J gene end by 1 base; junction bases not matched to a gene: 9. CDR1 and CDR2 (germline): MNHNS, SASEGT. The CDR3 here is CASRQGALIGTDTQYF. Written as DNA, the CDR3 is TGTGCCAGCAGGCAGGGGGCTCTCATCGGCACAGATACGCAGTATTTT.

This clonotype occurred a few times. This chain connects TRBV24-1 to TRBJ1-2, with 7 bases lining up with TRBD1. CDR1 and CDR2 (germline): KGHDR, SFDVKD. This CDR3 is 14 amino acids long. V dropped 0 bases and J dropped 7; count of bases not matched to a gene: 4. The CDR3 reads CATSDLTGDAGYTF. The CDR3 DNA reads as TGTGCCACCAGTGATTTGACAGGGGATGCTGGCTACACCTTC.

This clonotype was detected many times. The V and J genes are TRBV5-1 and TRBJ2-5; D remains ambiguous. V shed 1 base and J shed 1 base, with 11 bases lying between them. The CDR3 loop spans 15 amino acids. Germline assignment: CDR1 SGHRS and CDR2 YFSETQ. In DNA, the CDR3 is TGCGCCAGCAGCTTGATGTTGGGTGGCCAAGAGACCCAGTACTTC. Amino acid sequence: CASSLMLGGQETQYF.

This clonotype was picked up a small number of times. V usage is TRBV7-6 and J usage is TRBJ1-1; D not certain. The CDR3 has 15 amino acids. Germline loops: CDR1 SGHVS, CDR2 FNYEAQ. V was pared by 2 bases and J by 1 base, with 11 bases between. CDR3 sequence: CASSLYTGWNTEAFF. Written as DNA, the CDR3 is TGTGCCAGCAGCTTATATACGGGGTGGAACACTGAAGCTTTCTTT.

This clonotype appeared once. CDR3 sequence reads: CASSSGGGFLAGELFF. CDR3 DNA sequence: TGTGCCAGCAGCTCCGGAGGGGGATTTTTGGCCGGGGAGCTGTTTTTT. V gene TRBV5-4 combines with J gene TRBJ2-2; either TRBD1 or TRBD2 may fit D (6 bases each). Germline-derived CDR1 and CDR2 are SGHNT and YYREEE (reference sequence). This CDR3 contains 16 residues. Deletions cut 3 bases from V and 6 bases from J, with 18 bases between. The whole variable domain, filled in from reference TRBV5-4 and TRBJ2-2, reads ETGVTQSPTHLIKTRGQQVTLRCSSQSGHNTVSWYQQALGQGPQFIFQYYREEENGRGNFPPRFSGLQFPNYSSELNVNALELDDSALYLCASSSGGGFLAGELFFGEGSRLTVL.

The chain joins TRBV7-2 to TRBJ1-1, with D hard to call. V was shortened by 7 bases and J by 10 bases, with 16 bases between the two germline ends. Germline values: CDR1 SGHTA, CDR2 FQGNSA. The CDR3 contains 12 residues. In nucleotides, the CDR3 is TGTGCCAGCACCTTCATCGGTTTGGCAGCTTTCTTT. Translated, it gives CASTFIGLAAFF.

This sequence joins TRBV3-1 and TRBJ1-1; D unclear. The CDR3 sequence is 14 residues long. Trimming left V 4 bases short and J 2 bases short, with 11 bases between. In germline, CDR1 is LGHDT, CDR2 YNNKEL (reference sequence). CDR3 coding DNA: TGTGCCAGCAGCCGGGAGGGTATAAACACTGAAGCTTTCTTT. It specifies CASSREGINTEAFF.

This clonotype was seen more than once but under ten times. The chain uses TRBV11-3 and TRBJ2-1, with 8 bases aligning to TRBD2. Trimming removed 4 bases from V and 6 bases from J; junction bases left unmatched: 2. This CDR3 contains 13 residues. The germline V gene has CDR1 SGHNT and CDR2 YENEEA. The CDR3 region is CASSWGLVNEQFF. Written as DNA, the CDR3 is TGTGCCAGCAGCTGGGGACTAGTCAATGAGCAGTTCTTC.

In its sample, this clonotype was seen a few times. V usage is TRBV5-1 and J usage is TRBJ2-1; 8 nucleotides align to TRBD2. V shed 1 base and J 3 bases; nucleotides not matched to a gene: 12. Germline V gene lookup returns CDR1 SGHRS and CDR2 YFSETQ. The CDR3 has 18 residues. The CDR3 nucleotides read TGCGCCAGCAGCTTGACCAGCGGGGGCCTCCCTTACTACAATGAGCAGTTCTTC. Translating gives CASSLTSGGLPYYNEQFF.

This clonotype has a single count. A much larger clone lies a single base off, so this may be a read error. The chain links TRBV24-1 to TRBJ2-2; D is uncertain. V lost 3 bases, J lost 0 bases, and 4 bases lay in between. This CDR3 contains 14 residues. CDR1 and CDR2 from the germline V gene are KGHDR and SFDVKD. CDR3 region: CATSDRTNTGELFF. CDR3 bases: TGTGCCACCAGTGATCGGACGAACACCGGGGAGCTGTTTTTT.

At least ten counts were recorded for this clonotype. The CDR3 loop is CASSLYGADQPQHF. Here the CDR3 DNA reads TGTGCCAGCAGCTTATACGGGGCGGATCAGCCCCAGCATTTT. The chain combines TRBV7-2 with TRBJ1-5; a possible D gene is TRBD1 (5 bases). CDR1 SGHTA and CDR2 FQGNSA come from the germline V gene. Between the trimmed V and J ends, which lost 2 bases and 5 bases, there was a span of 10 bases. The CDR3 is 14 residues long.

V gene TRBV4-3 combines with J gene TRBJ2-3, with 11 bases lining up with TRBD2. Per the germline V gene, CDR1 is LGHNA and CDR2 is YSLEER. This CDR3 is 17 amino acids long. Germline trimming cut 0 bases from V and 4 bases from J; bases unmatched to any gene: 6. The CDR3 nucleotides read TGCGCCAGCAGCCAAGAGCCCGGGACTAGCGGCCCAGATACGCAGTATTTT. Protein product: CASSQEPGTSGPDTQYF.

The genes are TRBV7-9 and TRBJ1-5, with 10 bases fitting TRBD1. V lost 5 bases and J lost 3; bases outside the gene matches: 7. This CDR3 has 16 residues. Germline V gene data show CDR1 as SEHNR and CDR2 as FQNEAQ (reference sequence). CDR3 region: CASSLGTGEYNQPQHF. The CDR3 DNA follows: TGTGCCAGCAGCCTAGGGACAGGGGAGTACAATCAGCCCCAGCATTTT.

The chain has TRBV20-1 and TRBJ1-2; a possible D gene is TRBD1 (6 bases). Germline V gene sequence: CDR1 DFQATT, CDR2 SNEGSKA (reference sequence). This CDR3 spans 12 amino acids. Trimming removed 7 bases from V and 8 bases from J, with 17 bases in between. The CDR3 region has the DNA TGCAGTGTTCCACAGGGAGATCGCGGCTACACCTTC. Translated: CSVPQGDRGYTF.

The gene calls are TRBV4-3 and TRBJ1-1; the D is unclear. CDR3 length: 13 residues. The germline V and J ends were trimmed by 1 base and 3 bases, with 6 bases remaining between them. Germline values: CDR1 LGHNA, CDR2 YSLEER. In DNA form, the CDR3 reads TGCGCCAGCAGCCAAGTAGGGTACACTGAAGCTTTCTTT. Translation: CASSQVGYTEAFF.

This clonotype has just a few counts. In nucleotides, the CDR3 is TGTGCCAGCTCACCAGATGTTGGCAGGAGTAATTCACCCCTCCACTTT. This sequence encodes CASSPDVGRSNSPLHF. This chain links TRBV18 with TRBJ1-6; the D is unclear. The CDR3 runs 16 residues. Germline values: CDR1 KGHSH, CDR2 LQKENI. Trimming took 2 bases from V and 6 from J, leaving 14 bases between them.